This T cell receptor (beta chain) was obtained from a study of radiation and T cells in renal cell carcinoma. Study-wide context: Nephrectomy followed 15 Gy stereotactic body radiation by 4 weeks. Study findings and constraints: Baseline intratumoral clonotype presence is unknown without pretreatment biopsies. Top tumor clonotypes rose in blood 2 weeks post-radiation, then contracted.

The CDR3 consists of 15 residues. The germline V gene has CDR1 SNHLY and CDR2 FYNNEI. V lost 4 bases, J lost 5 bases, and 15 bases lay in between. Time point given: baseline pretreatment blood. Treatment described: 15 Gy SBRT to primary tumor, nephrectomy 4 weeks later. The tumor was a clear cell renal cell carcinoma. A word on this clone: Its cognate antigen is unknown.

The repertoire was sequenced with immunoSEQ multiplex PCR; TCRdb's copy has only in-frame clones and lacks some. The sample has about 130,000 clones; about four fifths are singletons. Sample: blood, taken from a patient whose treatment included radiotherapy and nephrectomy. The source is a woman aged 55-75 years with renal cell carcinoma. This chain joins TRBV2 and TRBJ1-5; D gene uncertain. The CDR3 DNA is TGTGCCAGCAGTGTGTGGTCAGTAGGAGATCAGCCCCAGCATTTT. Translation: CASSVWSVGDQPQHF.